This T cell receptor (beta chain) appears in the sequencing data of a study of shared T cell receptors in the human thymus. Assay: immunoSEQ multiplex PCR; the TCRdb copy retains only in-frame clones and omits some. The repertoire holds about 660,000 clones, with 88% as singletons. These same data were also listed under a study on human thymus T cells. That work adds: Donors consisted of healthy Finnish infants (having corrective surgery for congenital heart defects). Thymus was obtained from resections taken during corrective heart surgery. There appeared to be biased usage of V and J genes in thymic and blood repertoires. Overlap was high between thymic repertoires from unrelated individuals, as reported in related research.

The receptor's source is a boy in the first two years of life with a congenital heart defect. The sequenced sample consisted of thymocytes.

CDR3 region: CASSLTKGTHNEQFF. The CDR3 coding sequence is TGTGCCAGCAGCTTAACGAAGGGGACTCACAATGAGCAGTTCTTC. The chain recombines TRBV7-9 with TRBJ2-1, with D possibly being TRBD2 (6 bases). This CDR3 comprises 15 residues. CDR1 SEHNR and CDR2 FQNEAQ come from the germline V gene (reference sequence). V was cut by 2 bases and J by 5 bases, with 13 bases left in between. Combining the CDR3 with reference TRBV7-9 and TRBJ2-1 gives the whole variable domain DTGVSQNPRHKITKRGQNVTFRCDPISEHNRLYWYRQTLGQGPEFLTYFQNEAQLEKSRLLSDRFSAERPKGSFSTLEIQRTEQGDSAMYLCASSLTKGTHNEQFFGPGTRLTVL.